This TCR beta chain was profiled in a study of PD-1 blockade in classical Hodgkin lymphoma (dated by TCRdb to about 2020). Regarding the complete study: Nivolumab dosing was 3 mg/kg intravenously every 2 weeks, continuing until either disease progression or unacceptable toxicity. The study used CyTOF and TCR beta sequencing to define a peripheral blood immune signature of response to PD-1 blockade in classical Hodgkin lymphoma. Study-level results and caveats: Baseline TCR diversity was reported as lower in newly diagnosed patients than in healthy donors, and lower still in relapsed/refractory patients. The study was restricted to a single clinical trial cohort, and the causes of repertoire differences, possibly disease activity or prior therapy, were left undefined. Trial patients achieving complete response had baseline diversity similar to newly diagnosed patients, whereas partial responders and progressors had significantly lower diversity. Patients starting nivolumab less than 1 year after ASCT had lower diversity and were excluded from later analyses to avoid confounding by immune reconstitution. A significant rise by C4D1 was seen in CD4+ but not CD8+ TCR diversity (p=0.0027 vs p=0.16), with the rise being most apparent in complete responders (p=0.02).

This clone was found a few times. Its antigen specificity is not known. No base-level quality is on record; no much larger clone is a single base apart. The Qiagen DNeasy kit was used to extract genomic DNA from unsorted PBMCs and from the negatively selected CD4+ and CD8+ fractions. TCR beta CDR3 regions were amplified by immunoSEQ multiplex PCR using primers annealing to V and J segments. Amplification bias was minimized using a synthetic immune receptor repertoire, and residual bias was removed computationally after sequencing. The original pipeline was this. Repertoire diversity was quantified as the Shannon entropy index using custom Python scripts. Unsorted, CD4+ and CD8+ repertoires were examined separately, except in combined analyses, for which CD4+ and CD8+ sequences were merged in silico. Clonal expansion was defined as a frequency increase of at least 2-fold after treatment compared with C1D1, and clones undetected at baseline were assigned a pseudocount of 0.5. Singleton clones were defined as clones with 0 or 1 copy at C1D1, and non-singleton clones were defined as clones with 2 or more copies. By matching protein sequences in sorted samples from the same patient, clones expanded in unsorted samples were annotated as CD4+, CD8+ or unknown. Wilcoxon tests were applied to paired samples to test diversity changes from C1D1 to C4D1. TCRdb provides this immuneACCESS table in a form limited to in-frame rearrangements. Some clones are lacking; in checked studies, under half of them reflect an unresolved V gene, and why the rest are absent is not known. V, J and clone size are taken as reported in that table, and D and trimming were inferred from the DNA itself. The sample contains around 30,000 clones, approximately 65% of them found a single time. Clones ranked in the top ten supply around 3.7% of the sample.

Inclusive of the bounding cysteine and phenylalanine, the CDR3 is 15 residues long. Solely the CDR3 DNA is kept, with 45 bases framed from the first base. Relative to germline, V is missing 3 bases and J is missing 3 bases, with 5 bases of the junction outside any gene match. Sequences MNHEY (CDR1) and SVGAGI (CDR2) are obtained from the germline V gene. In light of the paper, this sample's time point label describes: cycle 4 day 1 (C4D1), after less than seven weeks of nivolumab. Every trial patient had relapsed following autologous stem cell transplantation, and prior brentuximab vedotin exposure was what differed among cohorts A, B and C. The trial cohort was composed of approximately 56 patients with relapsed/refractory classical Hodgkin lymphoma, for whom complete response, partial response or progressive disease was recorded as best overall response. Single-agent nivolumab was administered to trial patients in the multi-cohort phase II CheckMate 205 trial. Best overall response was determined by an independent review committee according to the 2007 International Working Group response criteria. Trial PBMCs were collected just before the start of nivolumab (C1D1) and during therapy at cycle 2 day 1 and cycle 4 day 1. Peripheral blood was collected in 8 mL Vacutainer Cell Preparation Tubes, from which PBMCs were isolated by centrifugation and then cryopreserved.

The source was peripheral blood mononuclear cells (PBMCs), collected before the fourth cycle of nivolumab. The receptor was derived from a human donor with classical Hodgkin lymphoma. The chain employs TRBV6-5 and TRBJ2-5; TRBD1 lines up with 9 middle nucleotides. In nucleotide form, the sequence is TGTGCCAGCAGTTATCGACAGGGGGGCGAAGAGACCCAGTACTTC. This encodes CASSYRQGGEETQYF.